Each of the 18 T cell receptor beta chains below was sequenced from the same sample in a study of T-cell memory formation after mild COVID-19. TCRdb used MiXCR to reprocess the 5' RACE reads, holding one entry per CDR3 protein. The sample lists around 260,000 distinct CDR3 sequences, 15% to 20% occurring once. The sample was PBMCs or a T cell subset sorted from them (not recorded which). These receptors all come from a man aged 18-30 years who had mild COVID-19 (a few samples of this study predate the infection). Cell type and time point are not known.

The rearrangement uses TRBV29-1 and TRBJ1-1; tentatively, D is TRBD1 (5 bases). There are 12 residues in the CDR3. Germline-derived CDR1 and CDR2 are SQVTM and ANQGSEA. V lost 7 bases and J 0 bases, leaving 9 bases between the germline ends. As DNA, the CDR3 is TGCAGCGCGGACATCTTGAACACTGAAGCTTTCTTT. Amino acids: CSADILNTEAFF.

This clonotype appeared many times. The chain employs TRBV7-9 and TRBJ1-1; 7 nucleotides line up with TRBD1. Germline CDR1 is SEHNR and CDR2 is FQNEAQ (reference sequence). The CDR3 extends over 13 amino acids. Losses at the gene ends were 5 bases for V and 4 bases for J; bases not matched to a gene: 4. CDR3 nucleotide sequence: TGTGCCAGCAGCCGACAGGGTTCCACTGAAGCTTTCTTT. Translation gives CASSRQGSTEAFF.

J is TRBJ2-7 and V is TRBV29-1; D might be TRBD1 (6 bases). The length of the CDR3 is 13 residues. V was cut by 5 bases and J by 0 bases, with 11 bases left in between. Germline CDR1 SQVTM, CDR2 ANQGSEA. CDR3 nucleotide sequence: TGCAGCGTTTGCCTGGACAGCTCCTACGAGCAGTACTTC. Encoded protein: CSVCLDSSYEQYF.

This clonotype was picked up a small number of times. V is TRBV6-1 and J is TRBJ1-2, with 9 bases fitting TRBD1. V trimming: 3 bases; J trimming: 6 bases; junction bases outside the gene matches: 8. There are 15 residues in the CDR3. Germline lookup yields CDR1 MNHNS and CDR2 SASEGT. The CDR3 DNA sequence: TGTGCCAGCAGTGATGACCCCGGGACAGGGAATGGCTACACCTTC. Residues: CASSDDPGTGNGYTF.

This chain connects TRBV4-2 to TRBJ1-2, with 7 bases lining up with TRBD1. CDR1 and CDR2 (germline): LGHNA, YNFKEQ. The ends lost 3 bases at V and 8 bases at J; junction bases unmatched: 9. The CDR3 loop spans 14 amino acids. The CDR3 DNA follows: TGTGCCAGCAGCCAGGAAACAGGGGCATTAGGCTACACCTTC. Translation gives CASSQETGALGYTF.

The genes are TRBV4-1 and TRBJ1-6; perhaps TRBD1 as D (6 bases). This CDR3 comprises 18 residues. Germline-derived CDR1 and CDR2 are MGHRA and YSYEKL. V dropped 4 bases and J dropped 0 bases, with 16 bases sitting between them. The CDR3 coding sequence is TGCGCCAGCAGCCCCGGGACAATCTTCCGCTCCTATAATTCACCCCTCCACTTT. Its protein is CASSPGTIFRSYNSPLHF.

This clonotype has just a few counts. This rearrangement joins TRBV4-1 to TRBJ2-2; D is perhaps TRBD1 (8 bases). Between the trimmed V and J ends, which lost 0 bases and 6 bases, there was a span of 20 bases. Per germline, CDR1 MGHRA and CDR2 YSYEKL. CDR3 length equals 18 residues. The CDR3 DNA is TGCGCCAGCAGCCAAGAAGGACAGGGAGGGATTGTCGCCGGGGAGCTGTTTTTT. This encodes CASSQEGQGGIVAGELFF.

This chain joins TRBV6-5 and TRBJ2-5; D perhaps matches TRBD1 (5 bases). Germline CDR1 reads MNHEY; CDR2 reads SVGAGI. The CDR3 is 13 amino acids. Trimming took 0 bases from V and 8 from J, leaving 10 bases between them. The CDR3 region is CASSYSAGFTQYF. The CDR3 region has the DNA TGTGCCAGCAGTTACTCGGCAGGGTTTACCCAGTACTTC.

This chain uses TRBV30 with TRBJ2-7; 7 bases map to TRBD2. Germline values: CDR1 GTSNPN, CDR2 SVGIG (reference sequence). Trimming removed 0 bases from V and 0 bases from J; junction bases left unmatched: 2. The CDR3 is 14 amino acids. CDR3 region: CAWSVGGSSYEQYF. In DNA form, the CDR3 reads TGTGCCTGGAGTGTGGGGGGGAGCTCCTACGAGCAGTACTTC.

V gene TRBV28 combines with J gene TRBJ1-5; D is perhaps TRBD1 (5 bases). V gave up 10 bases and J gave up 1 base, with 14 bases separating them. This CDR3 is 14 amino acids long. Germline loops: CDR1 MDHEN, CDR2 SYDVKM. The CDR3 here is CATGRGVSNQPQHF. As DNA, the CDR3 is TGTGCCACTGGCCGGGGGGTGAGCAATCAGCCCCAGCATTTT.

This clonotype was detected many times. This rearrangement joins TRBV7-7 to TRBJ2-1, with D possibly being TRBD2 (7 bases). Germline V gene lookup returns CDR1 SSHAT and CDR2 FNYEAQ (reference sequence). Trimming took 2 bases from V and 2 from J, leaving 19 bases between them. The length of the CDR3 is 18 residues. CDR3 region: CASSLLPGGPDAYNEQFF. CDR3 coding DNA: TGTGCCAGCAGCTTACTACCCGGGGGGCCAGACGCCTACAATGAGCAGTTCTTC.

The chain links TRBV19 to TRBJ1-5, with 8 bases lining up with TRBD1. Germline assignment: CDR1 LNHDA and CDR2 SQIVND (reference sequence). J was trimmed by 3 bases and V by 5 bases; bases with no gene match: 6. CDR3 size: 15 residues. The CDR3 loop reads CASSPQTGANQPQHF. In DNA form, the CDR3 reads TGTGCCAGTAGTCCTCAGACAGGGGCCAATCAGCCCCAGCATTTT.

The CDR3 region has the DNA TGTGCCAGCAGTCAGGACGGCTACGAGCAGTACGTC. Its protein is CASSQDGYEQYV. The chain links TRBV6-2 or TRBV6-3 to TRBJ2-7; D is ambiguous. The CDR3 covers 12 residues. Deletions cut 5 bases from V and 3 bases from J, with 8 bases between. Germline assignment: CDR1 MNHEY and CDR2 SVGEGT.

The chain couples TRBV20-1 to TRBJ1-3; 7 bases are shared with TRBD1. The CDR3 totals 16 residues. Trimming took 3 bases from V and 0 from J; bases not matched to a gene: 8. Germline V gene data show CDR1 as DFQATT and CDR2 as SNEGSKA (reference sequence). The DNA for the CDR3 is TGCAGTGCTAGCTCCCATGGACAGGCCTCTGGAAACACCATATATTTT. Amino acid sequence: CSASSHGQASGNTIYF.

This chain joins TRBV29-1 and TRBJ1-1, with D possibly TRBD1 on 5 matching bases. CDR3 length equals 12 residues. Trimming cost V 3 bases and J 3 bases, with 8 bases left between them. Looked up from germline, CDR1 is SQVTM and CDR2 is ANQGSEA. The DNA of the CDR3 is TGCAGCGTTGACAGGGCCTACACTGAAGCTTTCTTT. As protein: CSVDRAYTEAFF.

This chain connects TRBV20-1 to TRBJ2-3; 10 positions match TRBD2. The germline gives CDR1 DFQATT, CDR2 SNEGSKA (reference sequence). J was trimmed by 4 bases and V by 6 bases; bases with no gene match: 7. The CDR3 length is 14 residues. The DNA for the CDR3 is TGCAGTGCCCTATCAAGCGGGGGGGCAGATACGCAGTATTTT. Protein product: CSALSSGGADTQYF.

The chain combines TRBV5-1 with TRBJ2-5; 7 bases match TRBD1. Germline V lookup: CDR1 SGHRS, CDR2 YFSETQ. V lost 4 bases to trimming and J lost 0 bases; unmatched junction nucleotides: 6. The CDR3 length is 15 residues. Written as DNA, the CDR3 is TGCGCCAGCAGCGCCCGGACAGGTAACCAAGAGACCCAGTACTTC. Its translation is CASSARTGNQETQYF.

The chain carries TRBV12-3 or TRBV12-4 and TRBJ2-2; D is possibly TRBD1 (6 bases). This CDR3 region has 14 residues. Trimming shortened V by 9 bases and J by 4 bases, and 15 bases separated the two germline ends. The CDR3 nucleotides read TGTGCCAGTCGGGACACCGGGATCACCGGGGAGCTGTTTTTT. Residues: CASRDTGITGELFF.